The 26 T cell receptor beta chains presented below share a single source sample, sequenced in a study of blood T cells in healthy people across ages. Alongside a J-beta primer mix, a sample-barcoded 5' primer served in a second PCR lasting 7 to 11 cycles. TCRdb reprocessed the 5' RACE reads via MiXCR and lists one record per CDR3 protein. The sample includes fewer than 900,000 distinct CDR3 sequences, more than 40% of them seen just once. Sequencing input: blood. Receptor source: a woman aged 60-75 years in good health.

This chain joins TRBV20-1 and TRBJ2-5; 8 bases align to TRBD2. V trimming: 1 base; J trimming: 1 base; junction bases outside the gene matches: 2. Germline-derived CDR1 and CDR2 are DFQATT and SNEGSKA (reference sequence). CDR3 length equals 14 residues. For the CDR3, the DNA is TGCAGTGCTAGAGCGGGGGGGGTCCAAGAGACCCAGTACTTC. Its protein is CSARAGGVQETQYF.

The chain joins TRBV7-3 to TRBJ1-2; possibly TRBD1 for D (5 bases). This CDR3 spans 14 amino acids. In germline, CDR1 is SGHTA, CDR2 FQGTGA. Trimming stripped 1 base from V and 2 bases from J, with 8 bases between. The CDR3 protein is CASSLIPGNYGYTF. The CDR3 DNA is TGTGCCAGCAGCTTAATCCCAGGGAACTATGGCTACACCTTC.

The V call is TRBV12-3 or TRBV12-4, the J call TRBJ2-7, with TRBD2 identical over 11 bases. Trimming removed 8 bases from V and 2 bases from J; junction bases left unmatched: 8. This CDR3 has 15 residues. The CDR3 loop reads CASALAGGAAYEQYF. CDR3 in DNA: TGTGCCAGCGCCCTAGCGGGGGGCGCTGCCTACGAGCAGTACTTC.

The gene calls are TRBV7-8 and TRBJ2-7; perhaps TRBD1 as D (6 bases). Germline V gene data show CDR1 as SGHVS and CDR2 as FQNEAQ. Between the trimmed V and J ends, which lost 5 bases and 3 bases, there was a span of 20 bases. This CDR3 comprises 16 residues. The DNA of the CDR3 is TGTGCCAGCAGCATCCGCGCCGGGATAGGGGGCTACGAGCAGTACTTC. Amino acid sequence: CASSIRAGIGGYEQYF. The variable domain in full, completed from reference TRBV7-8 and TRBJ2-7, reads GAGVSQSPRYKVAKRGQDVALRCDPISGHVSLFWYQQALGQGPEFLTYFQNEAQLDKSGLPSDRFFAERPEGSVSTLKIQRTQQEDSAVYLCASSIRAGIGGYEQYFGPGTRLTVT.

This clonotype has just one count. This may stem from a read error, because a much larger clone lies one nucleotide away. This sequence joins TRBV10-3 and TRBJ2-5; 9 bases agree with TRBD1. With V trimmed by 2 bases and J by 11 bases, 12 bases remained unmatched. This CDR3 is 15 amino acids long. Germline loops: CDR1 ENHRY, CDR2 SYGVKD. CDR3 nucleotides: TGTGCCATCAGTGAGGTTGGACAGGGGAAGTATGAGCAGTACTTC. It translates to CAISEVGQGKYEQYF.

This clonotype occurred once. The V gene is TRBV13, the J gene TRBJ2-5; 8 nucleotides agree with TRBD1. The V gene's germline CDR1 is PRHDT and CDR2 FYEKMQ (reference sequence). The J segment lost 5 bases and the V segment lost 6 bases, leaving 8 bases of the junction unmatched. CDR3 length equals 14 residues. CDR3 DNA: TGTGCCAGCAGTTCCAGGACAGGGATGGAGACCCAGTACTTC. Encoded protein: CASSSRTGMETQYF.

This clonotype was observed a few times. The chain employs TRBV7-3 and TRBJ1-1, with a tentative D call TRBD1 (5 bases). With 0 bases removed from V and 1 base from J, the gap between germline ends came to 15 bases. CDR3 size: 17 residues. Per germline, CDR1 SGHTA and CDR2 FQGTGA. CDR3 protein: CASSLTPQPTENTEAFF. CDR3 coding DNA: TGTGCCAGCAGCTTAACCCCGCAGCCGACAGAGAACACTGAAGCTTTCTTT.

This clonotype came up many times. The chain uses TRBV29-1 and TRBJ2-1; TRBD1 agrees at 9 bases. After removal of 6 bases from V and 2 bases from J, the junction contained 11 bases not matched to a gene. The CDR3 contains 16 residues. Germline loops: CDR1 SQVTM, CDR2 ANQGSEA. Here the CDR3 DNA reads TGCAGCGTCGGGACAGGGAATATGGGCCCCTACAATGAGCAGTTCTTC. It specifies CSVGTGNMGPYNEQFF.

V and J are TRBV7-2 and TRBJ2-3; TRBD2 aligns across 7 bases. The CDR3 is 17 amino acids. V trimming: 5 bases; J trimming: 5 bases; junction bases outside the gene matches: 16. CDR1 is SGHTA, CDR2 FQGNSA, per germline. CDR3 in DNA: TGTGCCAGCAGCACCCTAGGCGGGGGACCCGGGGGAGATACGCAGTATTTT. Translating gives CASSTLGGGPGGDTQYF.

This chain connects TRBV28 to TRBJ2-5; tentative D call: TRBD2 (5 bases). The CDR3 totals 14 residues. Trimming cost V 4 bases and J 11 bases, with 20 bases left between them. CDR1 and CDR2 from the germline V gene are MDHEN and SYDVKM. CDR3 sequence (DNA): TGTGCCAGCAGTTATAGCGCCTCCTACAATGAGCAGTACTTC. The encoded protein is CASSYSASYNEQYF.

This clonotype has a handful of counts. The genes are TRBV7-2 and TRBJ2-7; 9 bases are a match to TRBD1. The CDR3 runs to 15 residues. Germline V gene sequence: CDR1 SGHTA, CDR2 FQGNSA. The V gene end was trimmed by 6 bases and the J gene end by 3 bases; junction bases not matched to a gene: 9. CDR3 DNA sequence: TGTGCCAGCAGGGAAGCGGGACAGGGAGTCTACGAGCAGTACTTC. Protein: CASREAGQGVYEQYF. Full variable domain (rest looked up from reference TRBV7-2 and TRBJ2-7): GAGVSQSPSNKVTEKGKDVELRCDPISGHTALYWYRQSLGQGLEFLIYFQGNSAPDKSGLPSDRFSAERTGGSVSTLTIQRTQQEDSAVYLCASREAGQGVYEQYFGPGTRLTVT.

This clonotype appeared a few times. The chain carries TRBV29-1 and TRBJ2-7, with D perhaps TRBD2 (6 bases). The germline V and J ends were trimmed by 6 bases and 6 bases, with 21 bases remaining between them. The CDR3 sequence is 14 residues long. The V gene's germline CDR1 is SQVTM and CDR2 ANQGSEA. CDR3 nucleotide sequence: TGCAGCGTGGCCACCGGGACTGGCGGCGCCGAGCAGTACTTC. Amino acid sequence: CSVATGTGGAEQYF.

The sample holds many counts of this clonotype. The chain couples TRBV29-1 to TRBJ2-7; 11 nucleotides line up with TRBD2. The CDR3 covers 18 residues. Per germline, CDR1 SQVTM and CDR2 ANQGSEA. Germline trimming cut 5 bases from V and 3 bases from J; bases unmatched to any gene: 18. DNA of the CDR3: TGCAGCGTTCCACCCACGAGGTCTAGCGGGAGGTCCCACTACGAGCAGTACTTC. It encodes CSVPPTRSSGRSHYEQYF.

This clonotype was counted many times. The rearrangement joins TRBV4-2 to TRBJ1-2; 8 nucleotides align to TRBD1. Germline CDR1 reads LGHNA; CDR2 reads YNFKEQ. The CDR3 contains 14 residues. V shed 1 base, J shed 7 bases, and the junction held 5 bases outside the gene matches. The CDR3 coding sequence is TGTGCCAGCAGCCAAGTCCAGGGGGCTGGTGGCTACACCTTC. Translation gives CASSQVQGAGGYTF.

This clonotype has a handful of counts. J is TRBJ2-1 and V is TRBV20-1, with 11 bases lining up with TRBD2. This CDR3 comprises 18 residues. CDR1 and CDR2 from the germline V gene are DFQATT and SNEGSKA (reference sequence). J was trimmed by 5 bases and V by 6 bases; bases with no gene match: 18. The CDR3 spells CSAQGLAGGLILNNEQFF. CDR3 DNA: TGCAGTGCCCAAGGGCTAGCGGGAGGCCTAATACTTAACAATGAGCAGTTCTTC.

The chain is built from TRBV29-1 and TRBJ2-7; 10 bases fit TRBD2. The CDR3 contains 15 residues. Unmatched junction bases numbered 4, after V lost 1 base and J lost 1 base. Germline V CDR1 and CDR2: SQVTM, ANQGSEA. CDR3 in amino acids: CSVEGETSGSYEQYF. For the CDR3, the DNA is TGCAGCGTTGAAGGCGAGACTAGCGGGTCCTACGAGCAGTACTTC.

The chain links TRBV2 to TRBJ1-1; no firm D call. The V gene lost 4 bases and the J gene lost 5 bases, with 17 bases spanning the gap. This CDR3 region has 15 residues. The germline V gene has CDR1 SNHLY and CDR2 FYNNEI. CDR3 sequence: CASSALGLERTEAFF. The DNA for the CDR3 is TGTGCCAGCAGTGCACTCGGTCTTGAAAGGACTGAAGCTTTCTTT.

This clonotype occurred many times. The chain joins TRBV9 to TRBJ2-3; no firm D call. Per germline, CDR1 SGDLS and CDR2 YYNGEE. The CDR3 has 12 residues. With 4 bases removed from V and 1 base from J, the gap between germline ends came to 4 bases. The CDR3 nucleotides are TGTGCCAGCAGCACACGCACAGATACGCAGTATTTT. It codes for CASSTRTDTQYF.

This clonotype has a handful of counts. The V gene is TRBV7-9, the J gene TRBJ2-7; TRBD1 might be the D (6 bases). The CDR3 runs 12 residues. Germline V lookup: CDR1 SEHNR, CDR2 FQNEAQ (reference sequence). Trimming removed 6 bases from V and 6 bases from J, with 12 bases in between. CDR3 protein: CASSYRDSEQYF. The CDR3 DNA reads TGTGCCAGCAGTTACAGGGATTCCGAGCAGTACTTC.

V is TRBV7-2 and J is TRBJ1-3, with D perhaps matching TRBD1 (5 bases). From germline, CDR1 is SGHTA and CDR2 FQGNSA. V lost 1 base and J 0 bases, leaving 13 bases between the germline ends. This CDR3 has 17 residues. CDR3 residues: CASSLGGTRSSGNTIYF. CDR3 DNA: TGTGCCAGCAGCTTAGGCGGGACCCGGAGCTCTGGAAACACCATATATTTT.

This clonotype was seen only once. V and J are TRBV3-1 and TRBJ2-5; a weak D match, TRBD2 (5 bases). CDR1 LGHDT and CDR2 YNNKEL come from the germline V gene (reference sequence). This CDR3 is built from 12 residues. The CDR3 DNA reads TGTGCTACTAGAGCGACGGGGGAGACCCAGTACTTC. It specifies CATRATGETQYF.

This sequence joins TRBV6-6 and TRBJ2-5, with TRBD1 identical over 8 bases. Trimming took 4 bases from V and 11 from J; bases not matched to a gene: 12. The CDR3 runs to 14 residues. Germline-derived CDR1 and CDR2 are MNHNY and SVGAGI (reference sequence). This CDR3 is CASSLTGGNNEQYF. For the CDR3, the DNA is TGTGCCAGCAGTTTAACAGGGGGGAACAATGAGCAGTACTTC.

For the CDR3, the DNA is TGTGCCAGCCGGGACTCTTCTAACTATGGCTACACCTTC. Translation: CASRDSSNYGYTF. The genes are TRBV28 and TRBJ1-2, with D possibly being TRBD1 (5 bases). Trimming cost V 8 bases and J 0 bases, with 10 bases left between them. This CDR3 region has 13 residues. Germline V gene data show CDR1 as MDHEN and CDR2 as SYDVKM.

This clonotype was seen a handful of times. This rearrangement joins TRBV3-1 to TRBJ2-1; 12 nucleotides match TRBD2. Germline V lookup: CDR1 LGHDT, CDR2 YNNKEL (reference sequence). The junction had 9 bases not matched to a gene; V was cut back by 1 base and J by 5 bases. This CDR3 comprises 18 residues. This chain's CDR3 is CASSQVGTSGSLNNEQFF. The DNA of the CDR3 is TGTGCCAGCAGCCAAGTAGGGACTAGCGGGTCCCTTAACAATGAGCAGTTCTTC.

The rearrangement uses TRBV7-3 and TRBJ2-1; 9 bases map to TRBD2. The CDR3 totals 16 residues. The J segment lost 4 bases and the V segment lost 4 bases, leaving 8 bases of the junction unmatched. Germline CDR1 reads SGHTA; CDR2 reads FQGTGA. The CDR3 here is CASSSILAGTYNEQFF. CDR3 coding DNA: TGTGCCAGCAGCTCCATTCTAGCGGGGACTTACAATGAGCAGTTCTTC.

V gene TRBV27 combines with J gene TRBJ1-2; no clear D gene. This CDR3 spans 14 amino acids. The germline CDR1 and CDR2 sequences are MNHEY and SMNVEV (reference sequence). Between the trimmed V and J ends, which lost 3 bases and 4 bases, there was a span of 12 bases. The CDR3 protein is CASSFLRTFYGYTF. The CDR3 DNA reads TGTGCCAGCAGTTTCCTCCGGACGTTCTATGGCTACACCTTC.